A single sample gave rise to the 21 T cell receptor beta chains below, sequenced in a study of CD8+CD57+ T cells in acquired aplastic anemia. Genomic DNA constituted the template upon which TCR beta VDJ and CDR3 profiling was performed. MiXCR, applied by TCRdb to the reads, yields one record per CDR3 protein. There are over 200,000 distinct CDR3 sequences in the sample; approximately 60% occur only once, and 29% lies in the top ten. Sequencing was done on a sample of sorted CD4+, CD8+, or CD8+CD57+ T cells (not recorded which) from PBMCs. These receptors were obtained from a human donor in good health.

V and J are TRBV10-3 and TRBJ2-3; TRBD1 agrees at 7 bases. The trim removed 2 bases at V and 11 bases at J, leaving 10 bases unmatched. CDR1 and CDR2 (germline): ENHRY, SYGVKD. The CDR3 sequence is 14 residues long. The CDR3 bases are TGTGCCATCAGTGAGCCGGGACAGTCCCGAAGGCAGTATTTT. This gives the protein CAISEPGQSRRQYF.

A note on this clonotype: A much larger clone lies a single base off, so this may be a read error. In DNA form, the CDR3 reads TGCGCCAGCAGCCGCAAGGGACGGGACTCCTACGAGCAGTACTTC. It is translated as CASSRKGRDSYEQYF. V and J are TRBV5-1 and TRBJ2-7; D might be TRBD1 or TRBD2, each matching 5 bases. CDR1 SGHRS and CDR2 YFSETQ come from the germline V gene. The CDR3 covers 15 residues. Trimming cost V 4 bases and J 0 bases, with 14 bases left between them.

This clonotype was seen repeatedly, ten times or more. V and J are TRBV10-1 and TRBJ2-2; 7 bases map to TRBD1. This CDR3 comprises 14 residues. The germline V gene encodes CDR1 WNHNN and CDR2 SYGVQD (reference sequence). V shed 9 bases and J 1 base; nucleotides not matched to a gene: 5. CDR3 nucleotides: TGCGCCAGTGCCGGGACAGAGAACACCGGGGAGCTGTTTTTT. This codes for CASAGTENTGELFF.

This clonotype was seen ten or more times. This sequence joins TRBV7-9 and TRBJ2-7; 10 bases align to TRBD1. V was clipped by 6 bases and J by 4 bases; unmatched bases: 9. From germline, CDR1 is SEHNR and CDR2 FQNEAQ (reference sequence). The CDR3 has 15 residues. Here the CDR3 reads CASSPVDRGLYEQYF. The CDR3 bases are TGTGCCAGCAGTCCCGTGGACAGGGGGTTGTACGAGCAGTACTTC. Drawing the rest from reference TRBV7-9 and TRBJ2-7, the complete variable domain is DTGVSQNPRHKITKRGQNVTFRCDPISEHNRLYWYRQTLGQGPEFLTYFQNEAQLEKSRLLSDRFSAERPKGSFSTLEIQRTEQGDSAMYLCASSPVDRGLYEQYFGPGTRLTVT.

The sample holds one count of this clonotype. The chain employs TRBV19 and TRBJ2-6, with D perhaps TRBD1 (6 bases). Trimming stripped 3 bases from V and 6 bases from J, with 12 bases between. CDR3 length equals 15 residues. Per the germline V gene, CDR1 is LNHDA and CDR2 is SQIVND (reference sequence). The CDR3, as DNA: TGTGCCAGTAGTATGTGCTCAGGGGAGGCCAACGTCCTGACTTTC. Amino acids: CASSMCSGEANVLTF.

The V gene is TRBV15, the J gene TRBJ2-7; no clear D. The length of the CDR3 is 13 residues. V was shortened by 1 base and J by 5 bases, with 9 bases between the two germline ends. Germline values: CDR1 LNHNV, CDR2 YYDKDF (reference sequence). This chain's CDR3 is CATSRALRHEQYF. CDR3 bases: TGTGCCACCAGCAGAGCACTGCGGCACGAGCAGTACTTC.

This rearrangement joins TRBV18 to TRBJ1-2; 7 bases are a match to TRBD1. The J segment lost 5 bases and the V segment lost 5 bases, leaving 11 bases of the junction unmatched. The CDR3 length is 15 residues. Per the germline V gene, CDR1 is KGHSH and CDR2 is LQKENI. The CDR3, as DNA: TGTGCCAGCTCAACGAGGACAGGCGACATTTATGGCTACACCTTC. This codes for CASSTRTGDIYGYTF.

This clonotype was counted a few times. V gene TRBV6-5 combines with J gene TRBJ2-1, with 10 bases that match TRBD2. Germline V CDR1 and CDR2: MNHEY, SVGAGI. The CDR3 consists of 18 residues. The ends lost 2 bases at V and 3 bases at J; junction bases unmatched: 10. The CDR3 sequence is CASSYAQPGLASYNEQFF. The CDR3 region has the DNA TGTGCCAGCAGTTACGCTCAACCGGGACTAGCGAGCTACAATGAGCAGTTCTTC.

This clonotype was counted a single time. The V and J genes are TRBV20-1 and TRBJ2-7; D perhaps matches TRBD2 (6 bases). Germline values: CDR1 DFQATT, CDR2 SNEGSKA (reference sequence). Trimming removed 6 bases from V and 2 bases from J, with 17 bases in between. CDR3 length: 14 residues. The CDR3 nucleotides read TGCAGTGCCCGGAGTCCAACGGGGGCCTACGAGCAGTACTTC. This translates into CSARSPTGAYEQYF.

This clonotype was seen ten or more times. The gene calls are TRBV5-6 and TRBJ2-5; a weak D match, TRBD2 (6 bases). The CDR3 spans 14 residues. Germline V CDR1 and CDR2: SGHDT, YYEEEE. Trimming removed 4 bases from V and 0 bases from J, with 10 bases in between. CDR3 residues: CASSLRGYQETQYF. In DNA form, the CDR3 reads TGTGCCAGCAGCCTGCGGGGATACCAAGAGACCCAGTACTTC. Full variable domain (rest looked up from reference TRBV5-6 and TRBJ2-5): DAGVTQSPTHLIKTRGQQVTLRCSPKSGHDTVSWYQQALGQGPQFIFQYYEEEERQRGNFPDRFSGHQFPNYSSELNVNALLLGDSALYLCASSLRGYQETQYFGPGTRLLVL.

The chain couples TRBV9 to TRBJ2-5, with D unclear. Trimming took off 1 base at V and 1 base at J, with 8 bases between the two ends. Germline CDR1 is SGDLS and CDR2 is YYNGEE. CDR3 length: 14 amino acids. CDR3 residues: CASSVSSIQETQYF. In nucleotides, the CDR3 is TGTGCCAGCAGCGTAAGCAGCATCCAAGAGACCCAGTACTTC.

The chain couples TRBV9 to TRBJ1-6; tentatively, D is TRBD1 (5 bases). The CDR3 covers 13 residues. V was trimmed by 2 bases and J by 10 bases, leaving 10 bases between them. The germline gives CDR1 SGDLS, CDR2 YYNGEE. CDR3 protein: CASSVAGYSPLHF. As DNA, the CDR3 is TGTGCCAGCAGCGTGGCAGGGTACTCACCCCTCCACTTT.

At least ten counts were recorded for this clonotype. The chain carries TRBV27 and TRBJ2-7; D is perhaps TRBD2 (6 bases). Looked up from germline, CDR1 is MNHEY and CDR2 is SMNVEV (reference sequence). The germline V and J ends were trimmed by 4 bases and 7 bases, with 11 bases remaining between them. The CDR3 has 12 residues. This CDR3 is CASSSILAEQYF. In DNA form, the CDR3 reads TGTGCCAGCAGTTCTATACTAGCAGAGCAGTACTTC.

There are many counts of this clonotype. The rearrangement uses TRBV4-1 and TRBJ2-7, with a weak D call TRBD2 (5 bases). V gave up 1 base and J gave up 0 bases, with 10 bases separating them. CDR1 is MGHRA, CDR2 YSYEKL, per germline. This CDR3 contains 15 residues. CDR3 protein: CASSQARGSSYEQYF. In nucleotides, the CDR3 is TGCGCCAGCAGCCAAGCCCGAGGGAGCTCCTACGAGCAGTACTTC.

This chain connects TRBV5-1 to TRBJ1-1; no definite D call. The CDR3 contains 15 residues. With 2 bases removed from V and 1 base from J, the gap between germline ends came to 12 bases. The germline V gene has CDR1 SGHRS and CDR2 YFSETQ. CDR3 DNA: TGCGCCAGCAGCTTCATGATTGGACGGAACACTGAAGCTTTCTTT. Translation gives CASSFMIGRNTEAFF.

The rearrangement joins TRBV19 to TRBJ1-2, with D tentatively TRBD1 (5 bases). In germline, CDR1 is LNHDA, CDR2 SQIVND (reference sequence). V dropped 2 bases and J dropped 7 bases, with 14 bases sitting between them. CDR3 length: 14 residues. This CDR3 is CASSIWGRQAGYTF. The CDR3, as DNA: TGTGCCAGTAGTATATGGGGGAGGCAAGCTGGCTACACCTTC.

The chain combines TRBV7-9 with TRBJ1-5, with 7 bases identical to TRBD1. Trimming removed 2 bases from V and 7 bases from J; junction bases left unmatched: 17. The CDR3 sequence is 18 residues long. Germline V CDR1 and CDR2: SEHNR, FQNEAQ (reference sequence). The CDR3 spells CASSLKPRRDSRAQPQHF. The CDR3 DNA sequence: TGTGCCAGCAGCTTAAAGCCCCGCCGGGACAGCCGGGCCCAGCCCCAGCATTTT.

Many counts were recorded for this clonotype. The chain carries TRBV7-9 and TRBJ1-5; no reliable D call. Trimming took off 2 bases at V and 5 bases at J, with 7 bases between the two ends. The CDR3 is 13 residues long. Germline-derived CDR1 and CDR2 are SEHNR and FQNEAQ (reference sequence). For the CDR3, the DNA is TGTGCCAGCAGCTTATTTCGGGATCAGCCCCAGCATTTT. Translated: CASSLFRDQPQHF.

This clonotype came up many times. This chain joins TRBV6-2 or TRBV6-3 and TRBJ1-1, with a possible D match to TRBD1 (6 bases). The V gene's germline CDR1 is MNHEY and CDR2 SVGEGT. The germline V and J ends were trimmed by 5 bases and 1 base, with 14 bases remaining between them. The CDR3 consists of 15 residues. The chain's CDR3 is CASSTRQDGNTEAFF. The CDR3 region has the DNA TGTGCCAGCAGTACCCGACAGGATGGGAACACTGAAGCTTTCTTT.

This clonotype has only a few counts. This chain links TRBV9 with TRBJ2-2; 7 bases line up with TRBD2. CDR3 length equals 15 residues. V shed 1 base, J shed 0 bases, and the junction held 0 bases outside the gene matches. Germline assignment: CDR1 SGDLS and CDR2 YYNGEE. CDR3 protein: CASSVLAANTGELFF. CDR3 nucleotide sequence: TGTGCCAGCAGCGTACTAGCGGCGAACACCGGGGAGCTGTTTTTT.

The rearrangement joins TRBV2 to TRBJ1-1, with D unclear. V lost 1 base to trimming and J lost 6 bases, with 9 bases between them. The CDR3 runs to 13 residues. Germline CDR1 and CDR2: SNHLY and FYNNEI. CDR3 residues: CASSEERSSEAFF. CDR3 nucleotide sequence: TGTGCCAGCAGTGAAGAGAGAAGCTCTGAAGCTTTCTTT.